Here is one T cell receptor beta chain with its context. The antigen is unknown. PCR was performed a second time for about 7 to 11 cycles using a sample-barcoded 5' primer and a J-beta primer mix. TCRdb passed the 5' RACE reads through MiXCR, listing each CDR3 protein once. The table records about 1.4 million distinct CDR3 sequences, roughly 64% of them present only once. Germline CDR1 MNHEY, CDR2 SVGAGI. CDR3 length: 16 amino acids. This sample was included in a study of blood T cells in healthy people across ages. Drawing of peripheral blood yielded ten milliliters from each donor. General observations from the study: Estimated diversity, derived from one million T cells, was regarded as an underestimate. Compared with aged donors, long-lived donors showed fewer expanded clones, suggesting selection.

The chain carries TRBV6-5 and TRBJ2-4; 9 nucleotides align to TRBD1. The last part of the DNA fits TRBJ2-5 better; the J call may be wrong. Sequencing used blood. The receptor was isolated from a man aged 18-30 years in good health. The CDR3, as DNA: TGTGCCAGCACAAAACGACAGGGGGATACTGTGGAGACCCAGTACTTC. This translates into CASTKRQGDTVETQYF.